This entry is about one T cell receptor (beta chain). Its antigen is as yet unknown. TCRdb reprocessed the reads via MiXCR and lists one record per CDR3 protein. This table holds 350,000 to 400,000 distinct CDR3 sequences, about 35% found once. With 5 bases clipped from V and 2 bases from J, the junction kept 7 bases outside the gene matches. Germline CDR1 and CDR2: PRHDT and FYEKMQ (reference sequence). The CDR3 has 16 residues. This specimen comes from a study of T cell repertoires in cytomegalovirus infection. The study's findings and limits: Across the ex vivo response, the dominant clonotypes were HLA-C-restricted CMV-specific TCR beta clonotypes.

V usage is TRBV13 and J usage is TRBJ2-1, with 9 bases matching TRBD2. The sample consisted of cultured PBMCs, taken from culture after CMV antigen stimulation. The sequence derives from a human donor in good health (CMV status not recorded). Some clones in this sample may be carry-over from other donors' samples. The CDR3 region has the DNA TGTGCCAGCAGCCCAAAGGTAGCGGGAGCCTACAATGAGCAGTTCTTC. It yields the protein CASSPKVAGAYNEQFF.